One sample yielded the 31 T cell receptor beta chains listed below, sequenced in a study of blood T cell repertoires in COVID-19. Repertoires were generated with immunoSEQ multiplex PCR, while TCRdb's copy carries only in-frame clones and drops some. The data contain hundreds of thousands of clones, roughly 87% of them singletons. The sample taken for sequencing was PBMCs or T cells enriched from blood (not recorded which). Every receptor here comes from a woman aged 25-40 years with acute COVID-19.

This clone has a single count. The CDR3 is CASSPRRGETQYF. The DNA for the CDR3 is TGTGCCAGCAGCCCCCGCCGGGGAGAGACCCAGTACTTC. The V and J genes are TRBV7-3 and TRBJ2-5; D may be TRBD2 (5 bases). The germline V gene has CDR1 SGHTA and CDR2 FQGTGA. The CDR3 is made up of 13 amino acids. The V end lost 5 bases, the J end lost 4 bases, and 11 bases lay between the germline ends.

The V call is TRBV7-2, the J call TRBJ2-1, with 7 positions matching TRBD2. The V gene's germline CDR1 is SGHTA and CDR2 FQGNSA. V shed 2 bases, J shed 4 bases, and the junction held 5 bases outside the gene matches. The CDR3 has 15 residues. Here the CDR3 reads CASSLSGGKYNEQFF. In nucleotides, the CDR3 is TGTGCCAGCAGCTTATCGGGAGGCAAATACAATGAGCAGTTCTTC.

This chain connects TRBV29-1 to TRBJ1-2, with D hard to call. CDR1 and CDR2 from the germline V gene are SQVTM and ANQGSEA. The CDR3 has 14 residues. The V end lost 3 bases, the J end lost 3 bases, and 14 bases lay between the germline ends. CDR3 amino acids: CSVEEFRGDYGYTF. CDR3 DNA sequence: TGCAGCGTTGAGGAGTTTCGGGGAGACTATGGCTACACCTTC.

The J gene is TRBJ2-7, the V gene TRBV5-3, with D maybe TRBD2 (6 bases). TRBV5-3 is filed as an ORF, its function uncertain. V was trimmed by 7 bases and J by 1 base, leaving 24 bases between them. The CDR3 covers 17 residues. CDR3 coding DNA: TGTGCCAGAGGGACTCGGGGCAGAACTGCAGGGTCCTACGAGCAGTACTTC. As protein: CARGTRGRTAGSYEQYF.

The genes are TRBV12-3 or TRBV12-4 and TRBJ2-1; D is possibly TRBD1 (6 bases). V gave up 6 bases and J gave up 8 bases, with 14 bases separating them. The length of the CDR3 is 13 residues. CDR3 DNA: TGTGCCAGCAGCCGGGACATCGGAGATGAGCAGTTCTTC. As protein: CASSRDIGDEQFF.

This clone was observed once. The rearrangement links TRBV7-2 to TRBJ2-4, with 9 positions matching TRBD2. Germline V lookup: CDR1 SGHTA, CDR2 FQGNSA. The CDR3 length is 15 residues. With V trimmed by 6 bases and J by 2 bases, 5 bases remained unmatched. CDR3 DNA: TGTGCCAGCAGGAGACTAGCGGCCCCCAAAAACATTCAGTACTTC. It translates to CASRRLAAPKNIQYF.

V and J are TRBV3-1 (or the pseudogene TRBV3-2) and TRBJ1-3; possible D gene TRBD1, 5 bases. The CDR3 is 13 amino acids. Between the trimmed V and J ends, which lost 11 bases and 0 bases, there was a span of 11 bases. Germline CDR1 reads LGHDT; CDR2 reads YNNKEL (reference sequence). CDR3 sequence reads: CAAGGLSGNTIYF. DNA for the CDR3: TGTGCCGCGGGGGGACTCTCTGGAAACACCATATATTTT.

The DNA of the CDR3 is TGTGCCAGCAGGGACAGGGACCCTGAAGCTTTCTTT. Its translation: CASRDRDPEAFF. The chain has TRBV3-1 (or the pseudogene TRBV3-2) and TRBJ1-1, with 8 bases that match TRBD1. Trimming took 6 bases from V and 6 from J; bases not matched to a gene: 3. Germline V gene lookup returns CDR1 LGHDT and CDR2 YNNKEL (reference sequence). The CDR3 consists of 12 residues.

The gene calls are TRBV7-8 and TRBJ1-3; 7 bases fit TRBD1. Germline CDR1 is SGHVS and CDR2 is FQNEAQ. The CDR3 consists of 17 residues. Germline trimming cut 5 bases from V and 2 bases from J; bases unmatched to any gene: 12. CDR3 residues: CASSLKRDRRPGNTIYF. The CDR3 nucleotides read TGTGCCAGCAGCCTAAAACGGGACAGACGGCCTGGAAACACCATATATTTT.

This clone is a singleton in its sample. The gene calls are TRBV6-5 and TRBJ1-3, with a possible D match to TRBD1 (5 bases). V lost 7 bases to trimming and J lost 7 bases, with 20 bases between them. Germline loops: CDR1 MNHEY, CDR2 SVGAGI. The CDR3 contains 15 residues. Here the CDR3 DNA reads TGTGCCAGCACAGAGGCAGGGTGGAACGGGAACACCATATATTTT. Amino acid sequence: CASTEAGWNGNTIYF.

This chain connects TRBV27 to TRBJ1-2; 8 bases are shared with TRBD1. Germline CDR1 reads MNHEY; CDR2 reads SMNVEV (reference sequence). The CDR3 is 14 amino acids. V lost 4 bases and J lost 7; bases outside the gene matches: 8. The CDR3 DNA reads TGTGCCAGCAGTTCTCGGACAGGGATCAGTGGCTACACCTTC. It encodes CASSSRTGISGYTF.

This chain uses TRBV7-9 with TRBJ1-4, with D unclear. The CDR3 covers 15 residues. V shed 5 bases and J shed 3 bases, with 13 bases lying between them. Germline loops: CDR1 SEHNR, CDR2 FQNEAQ (reference sequence). This CDR3 reads CASSPSGSPNEKLFF. The CDR3 nucleotides read TGTGCCAGCAGCCCATCGGGGTCGCCTAATGAAAAACTGTTTTTT.

The rearrangement joins TRBV9 to TRBJ2-3, with D possibly matching TRBD2 (5 bases). Germline loops: CDR1 SGDLS, CDR2 YYNGEE. The CDR3 sequence is 15 residues long. Trimming removed 3 bases at V and 3 bases at J, with 14 bases between. The CDR3 loop reads CASSAVSDRTDTQYF. The CDR3 bases are TGTGCCAGCAGCGCCGTTAGCGATCGGACAGATACGCAGTATTTT.

The chain uses TRBV18 and TRBJ2-3; D is uncertain. The V gene lost 6 bases and the J gene lost 0 bases, with 4 bases spanning the gap. The length of the CDR3 is 12 residues. CDR1 is KGHSH and CDR2 is LQKENI in the germline V gene. CDR3 loop: CASSESTDTQYF. The CDR3 region has the DNA TGTGCCAGCTCCGAGAGCACAGATACGCAGTATTTT.

V gene TRBV6-1 combines with J gene TRBJ1-2; 10 nucleotides align to TRBD1. The V gene end was trimmed by 2 bases and the J gene end by 4 bases; junction bases not matched to a gene: 7. CDR3 length equals 16 residues. The germline CDR1 and CDR2 sequences are MNHNS and SASEGT. The CDR3 DNA is TGTGCCAGCAGTGAAAATATGGGACAGGGGAGCTATGGCTACACCTTC. This gives the protein CASSENMGQGSYGYTF.

The chain carries TRBV29-1 and TRBJ1-1; D remains ambiguous. The V gene's germline CDR1 is SQVTM and CDR2 ANQGSEA. CDR3 length equals 13 residues. With 5 bases removed from V and 10 bases from J, the gap between germline ends came to 20 bases. As DNA, the CDR3 is TGCAGCGTTTCCCTAAGCGGAGGCTGGGCAGCTTTCTTT. Residues: CSVSLSGGWAAFF. The whole variable domain, remainder taken from reference TRBV29-1 and TRBJ1-1, is SAVISQKPSRDICQRGTSLTIQCQVDSQVTMMFWYRQQPGQSLTLIATANQGSEATYESGFVIDKFPISRPNLTFSTLTVSNMSPEDSSIYLCSVSLSGGWAAFFGQGTRLTVV.

This chain links TRBV21-1 with TRBJ2-7; the table's D call, TRBD2, was not checked against the DNA. TRBV21-1 is designated a pseudogene. The CDR3 loop spans 17 amino acids. CDR3 protein: CASSKAERLAGGYEQYF. The CDR3 DNA reads as TGTGCCAGCAGCAAAGCAGAACGGCTAGCGGGAGGCTACGAGCAGTACTTC.

Here the CDR3 DNA reads TGTGCCAGCAGTAGGGACAGGGGTTACGAGCAGTACTTC. Encoded protein: CASSRDRGYEQYF. The V call is TRBV21-1, the J call TRBJ2-7; no DNA check was done on the table's D call, TRBD1. TRBV21-1 is a known pseudogene. The CDR3 length is 13 residues.

The chain employs TRBV29-1 and TRBJ1-3; 7 nucleotides agree with TRBD1. The CDR3 loop spans 13 amino acids. The trim removed 0 bases at V and 5 bases at J, leaving 1 base unmatched. Germline V gives CDR1 SQVTM, CDR2 ANQGSEA. The CDR3 bases are TGCAGCGTTGAAGAGACAGGGAGAAACACCATATATTTT. It yields the protein CSVEETGRNTIYF.

Ten or more counts support this clone. The chain has TRBV19 and TRBJ1-6; TRBD1 agrees at 9 bases. Germline trimming cut 7 bases from V and 5 bases from J; bases unmatched to any gene: 6. In germline, CDR1 is LNHDA, CDR2 SQIVND (reference sequence). The CDR3 loop spans 15 amino acids. CDR3 in DNA: TGTGCCAGTACCCCGACAGGGGGGAATAATTCACCCCTCCACTTT. It yields the protein CASTPTGGNNSPLHF.

J is TRBJ1-1 and V is TRBV5-1; 7 nucleotides line up with TRBD1. The CDR3 length is 15 residues. J gave up 6 bases and V 4 bases, and 12 bases lay outside the gene matches. Germline lookup yields CDR1 SGHRS and CDR2 YFSETQ. This CDR3 reads CASSSSVRGDAEAFF. CDR3 nucleotides: TGCGCCAGCAGCAGCTCAGTCAGGGGGGACGCTGAAGCTTTCTTT.

This clone was counted only a few times. This sequence joins TRBV7-2 and TRBJ2-7, with D maybe TRBD2 (6 bases). V lost 4 bases and J lost 6, with 16 bases in between. The germline V gene has CDR1 SGHTA and CDR2 FQGNSA. The CDR3 length is 14 residues. DNA for the CDR3: TGTGCCAGCAGCTCCGGGACTCTCCTCGTCGAGCAGTACTTC. Translated: CASSSGTLLVEQYF.

CDR3 amino acids: CASSLRLATSYEQYF. The CDR3 region has the DNA TGTGCCAGCAGCTTAAGACTAGCCACCTCCTACGAGCAGTACTTC. V usage is TRBV11-1 and J usage is TRBJ2-7, with 7 positions matching TRBD2. V dropped 2 bases and J dropped 0; count of bases not matched to a gene: 4. The CDR3 runs 15 residues. The germline V gene encodes CDR1 SGHAT and CDR2 FQDESV (reference sequence).

The genes are TRBV27 and TRBJ2-1; D not certain. The CDR3 is 12 residues long. V lost 1 base to trimming and J lost 9 bases, with 7 bases between them. The germline gives CDR1 MNHEY, CDR2 SMNVEV (reference sequence). The CDR3 region has the DNA TGTGCCAGCAGTTTATACGGTCGTGAGCAGTTCTTC. It specifies CASSLYGREQFF.

The chain joins TRBV7-2 to TRBJ2-7; D is perhaps TRBD2 (5 bases). This CDR3 is 15 amino acids long. Germline V gives CDR1 SGHTA, CDR2 FQGNSA. The V gene lost 5 bases and the J gene lost 0 bases, with 14 bases spanning the gap. CDR3 nucleotide sequence: TGTGCCAGCAGCGTCGGGAACGGGGTCTCCTACGAGCAGTACTTC. Translation gives CASSVGNGVSYEQYF.

The rearrangement joins TRBV27 to TRBJ2-7; tentative D call: TRBD2 (5 bases). The length of the CDR3 is 14 residues. Germline V CDR1 and CDR2: MNHEY, SMNVEV (reference sequence). Deletions cut 2 bases from V and 5 bases from J, with 13 bases between. The CDR3 nucleotides are TGTGCCAGCAGTTTAAGACTGGGGAGTCACGAGCAGTACTTC. The encoded protein is CASSLRLGSHEQYF.

The chain joins TRBV9 to TRBJ1-1, with unresolved D. The CDR3 runs 14 residues. Germline V CDR1 and CDR2: SGDLS, YYNGEE. Trimming pared 0 bases from V and 1 base from J, leaving 7 bases between. The CDR3 loop is CASSVGGQNTEAFF. Written as DNA, the CDR3 is TGTGCCAGCAGCGTAGGAGGGCAGAACACTGAAGCTTTCTTT.

The chain is built from TRBV2 and TRBJ2-7; maybe TRBD1 (5 bases). Germline V gene data show CDR1 as SNHLY and CDR2 as FYNNEI. V was trimmed by 4 bases and J by 3 bases, leaving 10 bases between them. The CDR3 runs to 13 residues. In nucleotides, the CDR3 is TGTGCCAGCAGTGGCGACAGCCTCTACGAGCAGTACTTC. It is translated as CASSGDSLYEQYF.

The chain has TRBV10-3 and TRBJ1-2, with D perhaps TRBD1 (6 bases). Per the germline V gene, CDR1 is ENHRY and CDR2 is SYGVKD. The CDR3 contains 16 residues. Trimming removed 6 bases from V and 0 bases from J, with 17 bases in between. The CDR3 nucleotides read TGTGCCATCAGCGGAATGACAGGAGAGTCTAACTATGGCTACACCTTC. It yields the protein CAISGMTGESNYGYTF.

The chain recombines TRBV13 with TRBJ2-2; the match to TRBD2 covers 10 bases. V shed 1 base and J 2 bases; nucleotides not matched to a gene: 1. The CDR3 covers 16 residues. Germline lookup yields CDR1 PRHDT and CDR2 FYEKMQ (reference sequence). CDR3 sequence (DNA): TGTGCCAGCAGCTTAGAACTAGCGGGAAACACCGGGGAGCTGTTTTTT. Its protein is CASSLELAGNTGELFF.

The rearrangement uses TRBV28 and TRBJ1-2; no definite D call. The V gene lost 1 base and the J gene lost 6 bases, with 12 bases spanning the gap. The germline gives CDR1 MDHEN, CDR2 SYDVKM. This CDR3 is 14 amino acids long. Here the CDR3 DNA reads TGTGCCAGCAGTTTATTTCGGGGAGGGAATGGCTACACCTTC. The encoded protein is CASSLFRGGNGYTF.